The source of this T cell receptor beta chain is a study of T cells in Graves' hyperthyroidism and ophthalmopathy. J gave up 8 bases and V 0 bases, and 4 bases lay outside the gene matches. The CDR3 has 15 amino acids. CDR1 and CDR2 (germline): MDHEN, SYDVKM. A patient was excluded if there was uncontrolled infection, other autoimmune disease, pregnancy or lactation. Fresh peripheral blood, approximately 9.6 ml, yielded the PBMCs. Researchers took RNA transcripts and amplified the TCR beta CDR3 regions from them. HTBI primers were the set used in a first-round RT-PCR of the TCR CDR3. TCRdb independently ran MiXCR on the multiplex PCR reads; one entry per CDR3 protein. The sample holds approximately 590,000 distinct CDR3 sequences; roughly 14% are singletons and the top ten take about 7%.

This clonotype originated in a woman aged 30 to 39 with Graves' hyperthyroidism. This rearrangement joins TRBV28 to TRBJ2-1; TRBD2 aligns across 10 bases. Sequencing was performed on blood. The CDR3 sequence is CASSLWASGRHEQFF. The DNA for the CDR3 is TGTGCCAGCAGTTTATGGGCTAGCGGGAGACATGAGCAGTTCTTC.